This T cell receptor beta chain was observed in a study of T cells in Graves' hyperthyroidism and ophthalmopathy. Amplification of TCR beta CDR3 regions used RNA as the template. First-round RT-PCR of the TCR CDR3 relied on the HTBI primer set. TCRdb reprocessed the multiplex PCR reads via MiXCR and lists one record per CDR3 protein. This table has 530,000 or so distinct CDR3 sequences, roughly 17% appearing once. This clonotype was counted many times. Sequences were obtained from blood. This clonotype was sampled from a young woman with Graves' ophthalmopathy.

The CDR3 loop is CASSPLGTGELFF. Here the CDR3 DNA reads TGTGCCAGCTCACCGTTGGGCACCGGGGAGCTGTTTTTT. This chain links TRBV18 with TRBJ2-2, with D hard to call. Deletions cut 3 bases from V and 4 bases from J, with 6 bases between. Germline V gene data show CDR1 as KGHSH and CDR2 as LQKENI. This CDR3 region has 13 residues.